This T cell receptor beta chain emerged from a study of blood T cell repertoires in COVID-19. The CDR3 totals 12 residues. Germline V lookup: CDR1 MDHEN, CDR2 SYDVKM. Trimming took 5 bases from V and 8 from J, leaving 12 bases between them. Clones were sequenced by immunoSEQ multiplex PCR, and TCRdb holds only the in-frame ones, with some missing. The repertoire consists of 150,000 or so clones, with 70% to 80% occurring once and the leading ten covering roughly 9%. Material for sequencing was peripheral blood. The chain uses TRBV28 and TRBJ1-2; D is unclear. The TCR sequence derives from a woman aged 50 to 65 with active or convalescent COVID-19. CDR3 in DNA: TGTGCCAGCAGTGGAACCAGCGGAGGCTACACCTTC. It codes for CASSGTSGGYTF.